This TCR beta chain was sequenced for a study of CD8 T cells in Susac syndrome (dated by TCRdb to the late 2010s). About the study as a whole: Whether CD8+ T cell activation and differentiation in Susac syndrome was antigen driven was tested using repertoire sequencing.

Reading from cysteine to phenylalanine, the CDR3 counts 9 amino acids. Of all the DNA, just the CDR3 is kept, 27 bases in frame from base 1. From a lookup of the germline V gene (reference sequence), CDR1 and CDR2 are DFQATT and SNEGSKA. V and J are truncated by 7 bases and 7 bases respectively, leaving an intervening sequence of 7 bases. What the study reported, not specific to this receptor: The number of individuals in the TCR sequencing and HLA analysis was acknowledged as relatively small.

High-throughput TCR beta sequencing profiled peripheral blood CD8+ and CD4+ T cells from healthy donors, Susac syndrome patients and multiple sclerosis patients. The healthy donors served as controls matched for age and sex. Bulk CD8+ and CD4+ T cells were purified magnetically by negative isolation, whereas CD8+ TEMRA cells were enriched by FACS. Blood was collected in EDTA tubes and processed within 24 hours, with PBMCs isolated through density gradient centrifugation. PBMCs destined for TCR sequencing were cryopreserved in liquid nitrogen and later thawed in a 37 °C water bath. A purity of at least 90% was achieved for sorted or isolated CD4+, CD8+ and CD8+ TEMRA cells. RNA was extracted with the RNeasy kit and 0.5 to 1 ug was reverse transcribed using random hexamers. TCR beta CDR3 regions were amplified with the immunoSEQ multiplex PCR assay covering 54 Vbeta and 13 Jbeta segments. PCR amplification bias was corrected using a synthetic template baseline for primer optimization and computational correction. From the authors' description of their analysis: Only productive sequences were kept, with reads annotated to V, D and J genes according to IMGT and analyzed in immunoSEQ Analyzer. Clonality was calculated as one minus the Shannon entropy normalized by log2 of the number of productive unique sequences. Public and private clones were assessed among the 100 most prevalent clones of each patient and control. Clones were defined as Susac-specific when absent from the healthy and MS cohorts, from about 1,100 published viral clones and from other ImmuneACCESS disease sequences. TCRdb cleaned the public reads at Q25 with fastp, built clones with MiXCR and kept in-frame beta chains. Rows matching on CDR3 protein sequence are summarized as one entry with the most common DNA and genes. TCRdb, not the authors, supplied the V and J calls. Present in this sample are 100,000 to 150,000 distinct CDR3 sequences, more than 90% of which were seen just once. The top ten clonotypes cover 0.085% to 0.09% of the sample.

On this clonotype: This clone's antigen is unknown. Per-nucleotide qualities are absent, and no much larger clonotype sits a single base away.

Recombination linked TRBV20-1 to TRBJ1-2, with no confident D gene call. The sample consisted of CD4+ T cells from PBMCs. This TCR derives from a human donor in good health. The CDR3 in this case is CSGAGGYTF. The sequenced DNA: TGCAGTGGTGCTGGTGGCTACACCTTC.